These 21 T cell receptor beta chains were sequenced from one sample in a study of control samples from healthy donors and cancer patients. Profiled with immunoSEQ multiplex PCR; TCRdb holds only in-frame clones, not every one. Of about 170,000 clones listed, approximately 90% are singletons. Sequencing was done on a sample of blood. All receptors derive from a man aged 25 to 45 in good health.

The CDR3 protein is CASSTRTGAGEQYF. The DNA for the CDR3 is TGTGCCAGCAGCACCCGAACAGGGGCCGGCGAGCAGTACTTC. The chain has TRBV11-2 and TRBJ2-7; 7 nucleotides line up with TRBD1. V was pared by 5 bases and J by 6 bases, with 10 bases of the junction left unmatched. The CDR3 totals 14 residues. The germline CDR1 and CDR2 sequences are SGHAT and FQNNGV. Using reference TRBV11-2 and TRBJ2-7 for the parts outside the CDR3, the full variable domain is EAGVAQSPRYKIIEKRQSVAFWCNPISGHATLYWYQQILGQGPKLLIQFQNNGVVDDSQLPKDRFSAERLKGVDSTLKIQPAKLEDSAVYLCASSTRTGAGEQYFGPGTRLTVT.

This rearrangement joins TRBV19 to TRBJ2-3; 10 positions agree with TRBD2. Germline V lookup: CDR1 LNHDA, CDR2 SQIVND (reference sequence). The V and J ends lost 4 bases and 6 bases, in that order; junction bases with no gene match: 10. This CDR3 region has 16 residues. The CDR3 loop reads CASSTLAGGMTDTQYF. The CDR3 nucleotides are TGTGCCAGTAGTACATTAGCGGGGGGTATGACGGATACGCAGTATTTT.

This clone was observed once. This chain connects TRBV10-3 to TRBJ2-5; possible D gene TRBD1, 6 bases. The CDR3 extends over 16 amino acids. In germline, CDR1 is ENHRY, CDR2 SYGVKD. V was pared by 8 bases and J by 3 bases, with 22 bases between. CDR3 DNA sequence: TGTGCCATCTCCTTTGACCGGGACAACCTTAAAGAGACCCAGTACTTC. Translating it yields CAISFDRDNLKETQYF.

V is TRBV6-5 and J is TRBJ2-2; tentative D call: TRBD1 (6 bases). The germline CDR1 and CDR2 sequences are MNHEY and SVGAGI. This CDR3 has 14 residues. V lost 6 bases, J lost 5 bases, and 13 bases lay in between. The CDR3 loop is CASRNRRGTGELFF. As DNA, the CDR3 is TGTGCCAGCAGGAACCGCAGGGGTACCGGGGAGCTGTTTTTT.

The chain joins TRBV24-1 to TRBJ2-3; 12 bases are a match to TRBD1. V lost 0 bases, J lost 1 base, and 4 bases stayed unmatched. CDR1 KGHDR and CDR2 SFDVKD come from the germline V gene. CDR3 length equals 18 residues. The CDR3 loop is CATSDLVGTGGGTDTQYF. The CDR3 nucleotides are TGTGCCACCAGTGATTTGGTCGGGACAGGGGGCGGCACAGATACGCAGTATTTT.

The chain carries TRBV6-5 and TRBJ1-1, with D possibly matching TRBD1 (6 bases). The CDR3 runs to 13 residues. The ends were cut back, 2 bases at V and 8 bases at J, with 12 bases in the middle. Germline V gene lookup returns CDR1 MNHEY and CDR2 SVGAGI. The CDR3 loop is CASSYDGTTEAFF. Here the CDR3 DNA reads TGTGCCAGCAGTTACGATGGGACAACGGAAGCTTTCTTT.

The count of this clone is one. The rearrangement links TRBV7-9 to TRBJ1-1; no clear D. The V and J ends lost 1 base and 11 bases respectively, with 5 bases between them. This CDR3 region has 10 residues. From germline, CDR1 is SEHNR and CDR2 FQNEAQ (reference sequence). CDR3 bases: TGTGCCAGCAGCTTAGGGAGGGCTTTCTTT. Translation gives CASSLGRAFF.

This clone has only one observation. This chain connects TRBV19 to TRBJ1-5, with D perhaps matching TRBD1 (6 bases). Germline V gene sequence: CDR1 LNHDA, CDR2 SQIVND (reference sequence). V lost 3 bases, J lost 4 bases, and 7 bases lay in between. This CDR3 has 13 residues. CDR3 sequence: CASSMRGNQPQHF. The CDR3 DNA is TGTGCCAGTAGTATGAGGGGGAATCAGCCCCAGCATTTT.

Written as DNA, the CDR3 is TGTGCCTCCAGCCGGGGGGAGACCCAGTACTTC. It codes for CASSRGETQYF. The V gene is TRBV7-9, the J gene TRBJ2-5, with D perhaps TRBD2 (6 bases). CDR1 is SEHNR and CDR2 is FQNEAQ in the germline V gene (reference sequence). The CDR3 covers 11 residues. The V and J ends lost 11 bases and 5 bases respectively, with 12 bases between them.

The J gene is TRBJ2-5, the V gene TRBV5-4; 7 bases agree with TRBD2. The CDR3 runs to 15 residues. CDR1 and CDR2 from the germline V gene are SGHNT and YYREEE (reference sequence). V lost 0 bases, J lost 4 bases, and 6 bases stayed unmatched. CDR3 in amino acids: CASSLAGGEGETQYF. CDR3 DNA: TGTGCCAGCAGCTTGGCCGGCGGGGAGGGAGAGACCCAGTACTTC. The full variable domain, completed using reference TRBV5-4 and TRBJ2-5, is ETGVTQSPTHLIKTRGQQVTLRCSSQSGHNTVSWYQQALGQGPQFIFQYYREEENGRGNFPPRFSGLQFPNYSSELNVNALELDDSALYLCASSLAGGEGETQYFGPGTRLLVL.

The chain uses TRBV28 and TRBJ2-7; 7 bases agree with TRBD1. The CDR3 runs 17 residues. The V segment lost 6 bases and the J segment 3 bases; nucleotides outside the gene matches: 17. In germline, CDR1 is MDHEN, CDR2 SYDVKM. CDR3 in amino acids: CASSLGGDGENYYEQYF. DNA for the CDR3: TGTGCCAGCAGCCTAGGGGGCGATGGGGAGAACTACTACGAGCAGTACTTC.

The V gene is TRBV7-9, the J gene TRBJ1-2, with D uncertain. Germline V CDR1 and CDR2: SEHNR, FQNEAQ (reference sequence). This CDR3 has 14 amino acids. Deletions cut 5 bases from V and 3 bases from J, with 13 bases between. The CDR3 DNA reads as TGTGCCAGCAGCCCCCGAGAGGAGGACTATGGCTACACCTTC. As protein: CASSPREEDYGYTF.

The chain carries TRBV7-9 and TRBJ1-5; D call uncertain. Deletions cut 5 bases from V and 0 bases from J, with 8 bases between. Germline assignment: CDR1 SEHNR and CDR2 FQNEAQ (reference sequence). CDR3 size: 14 residues. DNA of the CDR3: TGTGCCAGCAGCGAGGGCTATAGCAATCAGCCCCAGCATTTT. Translating gives CASSEGYSNQPQHF. The variable domain in full, completed from reference TRBV7-9 and TRBJ1-5, reads DTGVSQNPRHKITKRGQNVTFRCDPISEHNRLYWYRQTLGQGPEFLTYFQNEAQLEKSRLLSDRFSAERPKGSFSTLEIQRTEQGDSAMYLCASSEGYSNQPQHFGDGTRLSIL.

V is TRBV18 and J is TRBJ2-7, with 10 bases identical to TRBD1. Per germline, CDR1 KGHSH and CDR2 LQKENI. Trimming cost V 8 bases and J 5 bases; bases outside gene matches: 9. The CDR3 is made up of 14 amino acids. CDR3 in DNA: TGTGCCAGCCAACGACAGGGGGCGATGGACGAGCAGTACTTC. Amino acid sequence: CASQRQGAMDEQYF.

This chain links TRBV5-8 with TRBJ1-4, with no clear D. This CDR3 spans 13 amino acids. CDR1 and CDR2 from the germline V gene are SGHTS and YDEGEE. V was cut by 0 bases and J by 8 bases, with 8 bases left in between. This CDR3 is CASSLESGEKLFF. CDR3 coding DNA: TGTGCCAGCAGCTTGGAAAGCGGGGAAAAACTGTTTTTT. The full variable domain, its missing parts supplied by reference TRBV5-8 and TRBJ1-4, is EAGVTQSPTHLIKTRGQQATLRCSPISGHTSVYWYQQALGLGLQFLLWYDEGEERNRGNFPPRFSGRQFPNYSSELNVNALELEDSALYLCASSLESGEKLFFGSGTQLSVL.

The chain links TRBV3-1 (or the pseudogene TRBV3-2) to TRBJ2-3; 7 bases fit TRBD2. The CDR3 consists of 18 residues. Trimming took 3 bases from V and 2 from J; bases not matched to a gene: 14. Germline values: CDR1 LGHDT, CDR2 YNNKEL (reference sequence). The CDR3 is CASSHVREAPRTTDTQYF. The DNA for the CDR3 is TGTGCCAGCAGCCATGTCCGGGAGGCCCCACGGACCACAGATACGCAGTATTTT.

The chain is built from TRBV10-3 and TRBJ1-1; the D is unclear. Trimming stripped 3 bases from V and 5 bases from J, with 10 bases between. The CDR3 is made up of 13 amino acids. Germline values: CDR1 ENHRY, CDR2 SYGVKD. Here the CDR3 DNA reads TGTGCCATCAGTGAAAGGGAGTTAACTGAAGCTTTCTTT. It encodes CAISERELTEAFF.

The chain employs TRBV19 and TRBJ2-5, with D tentatively TRBD2 (6 bases). V gave up 3 bases and J gave up 5 bases, with 13 bases separating them. CDR1 is LNHDA and CDR2 is SQIVND in the germline V gene (reference sequence). CDR3 length equals 14 residues. The CDR3 is CASSMSEGLETQYF. The CDR3 DNA reads as TGTGCCAGTAGTATGTCGGAGGGGTTGGAGACCCAGTACTTC.

This clone was recorded once. CDR3 in DNA: TGTGCCAGCAGTCTGGACAGCTTCTCCTACGAGCAGTACTTC. Amino acid sequence: CASSLDSFSYEQYF. This rearrangement joins TRBV5-5 to TRBJ2-7; D is possibly TRBD1 (6 bases). V was cut by 5 bases and J by 0 bases, with 12 bases left in between. The length of the CDR3 is 14 residues. Germline V CDR1 and CDR2: SGHKS, YYEKEE (reference sequence).

This sequence joins TRBV9 and TRBJ2-7, with a tentative D call TRBD1 (6 bases). The CDR3 loop spans 14 amino acids. The V gene lost 0 bases and the J gene lost 6 bases, with 13 bases spanning the gap. The germline V gene encodes CDR1 SGDLS and CDR2 YYNGEE. The CDR3 loop is CASSVEDRIGEQYF. The CDR3 DNA is TGTGCCAGCAGCGTAGAAGACAGGATCGGCGAGCAGTACTTC.

The chain is built from TRBV20-1 and TRBJ2-3; tentative D call: TRBD2 (5 bases). In germline, CDR1 is DFQATT, CDR2 SNEGSKA (reference sequence). The CDR3 extends over 10 amino acids. Trimming took off 5 bases at V and 6 bases at J, with 6 bases between the two ends. The CDR3 DNA is TGCAGTGCTTGGAGGGATACGCAGTATTTT. It is translated as CSAWRDTQYF.